The clone carrying this T cell receptor beta chain was counted only a few times. The junction had 6 bases not matched to a gene; V was cut back by 2 bases and J by 7 bases. The CDR3 has 16 residues. Germline CDR1 reads MGHDK; CDR2 reads SYGVNS. The sample originates from a study of blood T cell repertoires in COVID-19. Generated by immunoSEQ multiplex PCR, the TCRdb table keeps only in-frame clones and is missing some. This sample has around 290,000 clones; approximately 88% occur once, and the top ten carry approximately 1%. The TCR originated in a woman aged 30 to 39 who had recovered from COVID-19. Sequenced sample: PBMCs or T cells enriched from blood (not recorded which). The V gene is TRBV25-1, the J gene TRBJ1-6, with 9 bases fitting TRBD1. Here the CDR3 DNA reads TGTGCCAGCAGTGAAGCACAGGGGGCGAGGAATTCACCCCTCCACTTT. Protein: CASSEAQGARNSPLHF. Full variable domain (remainder filled in from reference TRBV25-1 and TRBJ1-6): EADIYQTPRYLVIGTGKKITLECSQTMGHDKMYWYQQDPGMELHLIHYSYGVNSTEKGDLSSESTVSRIRTEHFPLTLESARPSHTSQYLCASSEAQGARNSPLHFGNGTRLTVT.